Listed here is a single T cell receptor (beta chain). The antigen remains unidentified. The data derive from a study of PD-1 blockade in classical Hodgkin lymphoma. Study-level findings and limits: TCR diversity rose significantly by C4D1 in CD4+ but not CD8+ cells. Newly diagnosed patients were reported to start with lower TCR diversity than healthy donors.

The data were produced by immunoSEQ multiplex PCR, yet TCRdb's version contains in-frame clones alone and is incomplete. Of approximately 46,000 clones in the sample, around 66% are singletons; the top ten hold approximately 11%. Every patient was affected by relapse after autologous stem cell transplantation, while exposure to brentuximab vedotin was not uniform. Complete response, partial response or progressive disease was each patient's best response. This CDR3 is built from 12 residues. Germline CDR1 reads MDHEN; CDR2 reads SYDVKM. Trimming took 4 bases from V and 4 from J, leaving 8 bases between them.

V usage is TRBV28 and J usage is TRBJ2-7; D not certain. This clonotype was sampled from a human donor with classical Hodgkin lymphoma. The source was peripheral blood mononuclear cells (PBMCs), collected at baseline. The DNA for the CDR3 is TGTGCCAGCAGTTCACGCCTTTACGAGCAGTACTTC. This codes for CASSSRLYEQYF.